The TCR beta chain described here comes from a study of blood T cell repertoires in COVID-19. Across the whole study: Acute and convalescent COVID-19 samples came from the United States, Italy and Spain.

The data were produced by immunoSEQ multiplex PCR, yet TCRdb's version contains in-frame clones alone and is incomplete. The sample lists fewer than 300,000 clones; around 90% were seen once. Trimming at V came to 5 bases and at J to 5 bases, leaving 8 bases not matched to a gene. CDR3 size: 15 residues. Germline assignment: CDR1 SGHTA and CDR2 FQGNSA. This sequence was found in a woman aged 25 to 39 who had recovered from COVID-19. Sequencing used PBMCs or T cells enriched from blood (not recorded which). The J gene is TRBJ1-4, the V gene TRBV7-2; 7 positions match TRBD1. This chain's CDR3 is CASSLHRDSNEKLFF. The CDR3 DNA sequence: TGTGCCAGCAGCCTACACCGGGACAGCAATGAAAAACTGTTTTTT.